What follows is one TCR beta chain and its context. Its antigen remains unidentified. This may come from a read error, since a much larger clone is one base off. Together with a sample-barcoded 5' primer, a J-beta primer mix was included in a second PCR lasting about 7 to 11 cycles. Each cDNA molecule was tagged by a template-switch adaptor with 12 random nucleotides. A single record per CDR3 protein comes from TCRdb applying MiXCR to the 5' RACE reads. The table records 650,000 to 1,000,000 distinct CDR3 sequences, around 36% of them present only once. Extraction yielded at least 6 micrograms of total RNA per sample. The germline gives CDR1 ENHRY, CDR2 SYGVKD. CDR3 length: 14 residues. This entry belongs to a study of blood T cells in healthy people across ages. Study observations and caveats: Diversity figures derived from one million T cells were judged to underestimate the true value. No conclusive comparison of naive versus antigen-experienced cells was possible with unsorted PBMCs.

The chain carries TRBV10-3 and TRBJ1-2; D possibly corresponds to TRBD1 (5 bases). The TCR comes from a man younger than 35 in good health. The sample comprised blood. The CDR3 region has the DNA TGTACCATCAGTCGGACACCTCTAGGCTATGGCTACACCTTC. Protein sequence: CTISRTPLGYGYTF.